This T cell receptor beta chain appears in the sequencing data of a study of beta chain features in type 1 diabetes. Findings of the study overall: Healthy donors had naive, central memory and Treg TCRB repertoires that appeared less similar than those seen among patients. Junctions at VDJ sites from type 1 diabetes patients had fewer insertions and more deletions. Type 1 diabetes patients showed a moderate but significant shortening of TCRB CDR3s in all four CD4+ subsets. Sequencing used cDNA, and cells with high TCR expression could therefore be over-represented.

This clone was counted a few times. The antigen is undetermined. Other DNA sequences of this sample code for an identical CDR3. Investigators reverse transcribed all isolated RNA, so they sequenced expressed TCRB transcripts. The method was immunoSEQ multiplex PCR; TCRdb's version includes in-frame clones alone and lacks a portion of them. The table records over 150,000 clones, around 8% of them present only once. This receptor was obtained from a woman in her forties with type 1 diabetes. The sequenced material came from central memory CD4+ T cells from blood.

The CDR3 DNA sequence: TGCGCCAGCAGCTTGGCTGGGACAGCCGCCTACGAGCAGTACTTC. Its translation: CASSLAGTAAYEQYF. The chain carries TRBV5-1 and TRBJ2-7; TRBD1 matches at 7 bases. The V gene's germline CDR1 is SGHRS and CDR2 YFSETQ. The CDR3 covers 15 residues. Germline trimming cut 0 bases from V and 2 bases from J; bases unmatched to any gene: 5.